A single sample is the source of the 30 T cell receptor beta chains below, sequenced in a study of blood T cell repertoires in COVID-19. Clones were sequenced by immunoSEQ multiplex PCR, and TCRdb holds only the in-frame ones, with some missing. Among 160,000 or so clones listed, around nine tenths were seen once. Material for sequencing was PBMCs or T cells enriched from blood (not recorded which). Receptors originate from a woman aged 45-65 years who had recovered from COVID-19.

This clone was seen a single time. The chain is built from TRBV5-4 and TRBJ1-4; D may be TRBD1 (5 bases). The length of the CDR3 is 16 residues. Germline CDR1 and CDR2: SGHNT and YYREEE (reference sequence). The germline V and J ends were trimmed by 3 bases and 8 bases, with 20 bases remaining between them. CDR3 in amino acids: CASSSKQESILEKLFF. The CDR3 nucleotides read TGTGCCAGCAGCTCAAAACAGGAGTCAATTCTAGAAAAACTGTTTTTT.

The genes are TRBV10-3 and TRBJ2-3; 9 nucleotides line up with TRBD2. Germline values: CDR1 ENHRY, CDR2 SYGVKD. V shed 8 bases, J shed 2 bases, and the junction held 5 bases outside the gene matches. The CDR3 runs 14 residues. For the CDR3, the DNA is TGTGCCATCGGAGCGGGGGGTTCCACAGATACGCAGTATTTT. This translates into CAIGAGGSTDTQYF.

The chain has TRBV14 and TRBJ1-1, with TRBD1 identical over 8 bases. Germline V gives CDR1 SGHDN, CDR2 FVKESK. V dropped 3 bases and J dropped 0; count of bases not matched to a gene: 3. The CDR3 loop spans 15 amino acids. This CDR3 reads CASSQRTGMNTEAFF. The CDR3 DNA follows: TGTGCCAGCAGCCAGAGGACAGGGATGAACACTGAAGCTTTCTTT. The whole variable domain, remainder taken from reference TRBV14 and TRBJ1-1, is EAGVTQFPSHSVIEKGQTVTLRCDPISGHDNLYWYRRVMGKEIKFLLHFVKESKQDESGMPNNRFLAERTGGTYSTLKVQPAELEDSGVYFCASSQRTGMNTEAFFGQGTRLTVV.

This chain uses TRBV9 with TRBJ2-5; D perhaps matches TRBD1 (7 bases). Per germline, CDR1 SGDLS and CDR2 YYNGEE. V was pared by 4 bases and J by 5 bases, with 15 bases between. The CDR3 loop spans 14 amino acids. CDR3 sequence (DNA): TGTGCCAGCAGCCAGGGGGGCCCTGGGGAGACCCAGTACTTC. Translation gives CASSQGGPGETQYF.

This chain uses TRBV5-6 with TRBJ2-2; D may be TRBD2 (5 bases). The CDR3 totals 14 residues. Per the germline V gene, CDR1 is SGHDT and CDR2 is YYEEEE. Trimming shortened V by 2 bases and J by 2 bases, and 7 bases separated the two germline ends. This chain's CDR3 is CASSLEGNTGELFF. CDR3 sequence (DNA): TGTGCCAGCAGCTTAGAGGGAAACACCGGGGAGCTGTTTTTT.

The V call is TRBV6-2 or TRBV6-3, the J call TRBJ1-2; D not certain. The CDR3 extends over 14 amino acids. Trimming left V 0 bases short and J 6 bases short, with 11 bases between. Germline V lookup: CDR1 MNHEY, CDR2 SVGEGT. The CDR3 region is CASSYSARSNGYTF. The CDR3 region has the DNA TGTGCCAGCAGTTACTCCGCCCGGAGTAATGGCTACACCTTC.

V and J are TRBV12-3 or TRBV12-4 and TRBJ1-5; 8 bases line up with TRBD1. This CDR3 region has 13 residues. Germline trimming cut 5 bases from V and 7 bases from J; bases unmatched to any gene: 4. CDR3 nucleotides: TGTGCCAGCAGTGGACAGGGATGGCAGCCCCAGCATTTT. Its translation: CASSGQGWQPQHF.

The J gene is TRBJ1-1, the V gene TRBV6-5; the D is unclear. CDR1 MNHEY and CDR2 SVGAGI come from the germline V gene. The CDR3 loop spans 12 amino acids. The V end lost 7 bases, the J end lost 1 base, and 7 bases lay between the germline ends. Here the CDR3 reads CASKEGNTEAFF. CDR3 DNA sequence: TGTGCCAGCAAGGAGGGGAACACTGAAGCTTTCTTT.

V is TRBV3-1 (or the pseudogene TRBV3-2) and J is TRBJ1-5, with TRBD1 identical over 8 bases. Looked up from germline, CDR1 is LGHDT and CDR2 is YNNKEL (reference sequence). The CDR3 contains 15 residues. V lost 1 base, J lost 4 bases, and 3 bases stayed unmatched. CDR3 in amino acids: CASSQGTGRNQPQHF. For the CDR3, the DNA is TGTGCCAGCAGCCAAGGGACAGGGCGAAATCAGCCCCAGCATTTT.

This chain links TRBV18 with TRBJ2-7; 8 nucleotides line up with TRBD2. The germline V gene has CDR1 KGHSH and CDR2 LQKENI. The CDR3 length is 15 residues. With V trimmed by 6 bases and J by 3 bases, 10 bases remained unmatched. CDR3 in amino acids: CASSPSGGALYEQYF. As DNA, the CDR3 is TGTGCCAGCTCCCCAAGCGGGGGAGCCCTCTACGAGCAGTACTTC.

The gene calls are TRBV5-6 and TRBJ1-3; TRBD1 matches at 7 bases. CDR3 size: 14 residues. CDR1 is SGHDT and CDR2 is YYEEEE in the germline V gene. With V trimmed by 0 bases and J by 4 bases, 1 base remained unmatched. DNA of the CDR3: TGTGCCAGCAGCTTGGGACAGGGAGGAAACACCATATATTTT. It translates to CASSLGQGGNTIYF.

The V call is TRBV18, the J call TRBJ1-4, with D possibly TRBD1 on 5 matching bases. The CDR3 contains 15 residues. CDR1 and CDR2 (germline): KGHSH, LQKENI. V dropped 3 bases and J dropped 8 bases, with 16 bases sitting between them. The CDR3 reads CASSPIGGRGEKLFF. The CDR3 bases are TGTGCCAGCTCACCCATCGGGGGGAGAGGGGAAAAACTGTTTTTT.

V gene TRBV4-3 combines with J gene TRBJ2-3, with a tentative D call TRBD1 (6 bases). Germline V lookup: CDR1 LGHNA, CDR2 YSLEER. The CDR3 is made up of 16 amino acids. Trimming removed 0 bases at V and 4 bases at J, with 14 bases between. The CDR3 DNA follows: TGCGCCAGCAGCCAAGATTACAGGGTCGGCGCAGATACGCAGTATTTT. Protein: CASSQDYRVGADTQYF.

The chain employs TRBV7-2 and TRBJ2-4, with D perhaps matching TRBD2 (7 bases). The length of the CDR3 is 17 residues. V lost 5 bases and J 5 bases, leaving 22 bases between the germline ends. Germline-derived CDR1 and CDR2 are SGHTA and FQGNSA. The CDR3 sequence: CASSRLGWGGVENIQYF. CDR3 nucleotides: TGTGCCAGCAGCCGCCTAGGTTGGGGGGGCGTGGAAAACATTCAGTACTTC.

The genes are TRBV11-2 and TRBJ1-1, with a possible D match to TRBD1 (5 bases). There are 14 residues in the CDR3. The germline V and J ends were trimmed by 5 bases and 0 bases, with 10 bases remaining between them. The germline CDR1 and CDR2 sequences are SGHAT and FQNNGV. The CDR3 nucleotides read TGTGCCAGCAGCCCGCCGGGGGTGAACACTGAAGCTTTCTTT. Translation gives CASSPPGVNTEAFF.

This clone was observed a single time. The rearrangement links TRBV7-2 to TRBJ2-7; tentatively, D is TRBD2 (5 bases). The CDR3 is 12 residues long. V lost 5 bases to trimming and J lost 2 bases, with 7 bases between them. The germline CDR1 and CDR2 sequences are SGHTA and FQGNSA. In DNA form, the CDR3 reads TGTGCCAGCAGCCGGACTCCCTACGAGCAGTACTTC. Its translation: CASSRTPYEQYF. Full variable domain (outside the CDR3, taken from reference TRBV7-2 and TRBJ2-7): GAGVSQSPSNKVTEKGKDVELRCDPISGHTALYWYRQSLGQGLEFLIYFQGNSAPDKSGLPSDRFSAERTGGSVSTLTIQRTQQEDSAVYLCASSRTPYEQYFGPGTRLTVT.

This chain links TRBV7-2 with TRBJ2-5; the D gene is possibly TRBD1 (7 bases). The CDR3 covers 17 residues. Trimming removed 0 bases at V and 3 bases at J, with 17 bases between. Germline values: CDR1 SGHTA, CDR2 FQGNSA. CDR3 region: CASSLAKGAWGEETQYF. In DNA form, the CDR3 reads TGTGCCAGCAGCTTAGCTAAGGGGGCCTGGGGGGAAGAGACCCAGTACTTC.

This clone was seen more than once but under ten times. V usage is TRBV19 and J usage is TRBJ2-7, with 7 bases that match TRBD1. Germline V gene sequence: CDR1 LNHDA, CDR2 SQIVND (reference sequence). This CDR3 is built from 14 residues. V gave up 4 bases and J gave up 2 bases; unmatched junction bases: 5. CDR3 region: CASSTYRGPYEQYF. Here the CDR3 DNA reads TGTGCCAGTAGTACATACAGGGGTCCCTACGAGCAGTACTTC.

CDR3 nucleotide sequence: TGTGCCAGCAGTTACGGGACAGGGGCCGATCGTGAAAAACTGTTTTTT. Its translation is CASSYGTGADREKLFF. The chain recombines TRBV6-2 or TRBV6-3 with TRBJ1-4, with TRBD1 matching 10 bases. CDR3 size: 16 residues. CDR1 MNHEY and CDR2 SVGEGT come from the germline V gene. J gave up 7 bases and V 2 bases, and 7 bases lay outside the gene matches.

Here the CDR3 DNA reads TGCGCCAGCAGCTTGGGCGCGATTAGAGGGAACACTGAAGCTTTCTTT. Translating gives CASSLGAIRGNTEAFF. J is TRBJ1-1 and V is TRBV5-1; D is uncertain. This CDR3 comprises 16 residues. CDR1 and CDR2 from the germline V gene are SGHRS and YFSETQ. The V gene lost 0 bases and the J gene lost 1 base, with 13 bases spanning the gap.

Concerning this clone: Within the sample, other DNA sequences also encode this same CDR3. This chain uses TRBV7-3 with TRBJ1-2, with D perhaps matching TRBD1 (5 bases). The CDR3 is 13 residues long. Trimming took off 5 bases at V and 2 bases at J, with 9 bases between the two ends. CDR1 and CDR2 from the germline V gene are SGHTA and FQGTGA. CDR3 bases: TGTGCCAGCAGCCTGGGGGGAAACTATGGCTACACCTTC. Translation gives CASSLGGNYGYTF.

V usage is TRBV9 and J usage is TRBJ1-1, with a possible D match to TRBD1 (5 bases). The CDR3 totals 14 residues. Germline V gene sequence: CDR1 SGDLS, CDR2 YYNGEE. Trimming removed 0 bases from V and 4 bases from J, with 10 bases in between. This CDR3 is CASSVDSGSTEAFF. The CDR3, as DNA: TGTGCCAGCAGCGTAGACTCAGGGTCCACTGAAGCTTTCTTT.

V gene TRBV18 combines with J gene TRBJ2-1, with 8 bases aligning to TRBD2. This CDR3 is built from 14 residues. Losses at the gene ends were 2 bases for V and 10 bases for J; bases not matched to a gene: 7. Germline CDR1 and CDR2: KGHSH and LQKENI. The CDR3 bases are TGTGCCAGCTCACCATTACCCCGGGAGGGGGAGCAGTTCTTC. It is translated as CASSPLPREGEQFF. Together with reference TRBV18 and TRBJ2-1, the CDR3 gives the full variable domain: NAGVMQNPRHLVRRRGQEARLRCSPMKGHSHVYWYRQLPEEGLKFMVYLQKENIIDESGMPKERFSAEFPKEGPSILRIQQVVRGDSAAYFCASSPLPREGEQFFGPGTRLTVL.

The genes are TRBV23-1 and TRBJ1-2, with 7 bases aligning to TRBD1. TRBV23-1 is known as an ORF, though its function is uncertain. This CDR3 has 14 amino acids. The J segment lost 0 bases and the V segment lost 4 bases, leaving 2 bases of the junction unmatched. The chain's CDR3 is CASSPGTANYGYTF. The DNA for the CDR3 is TGCGCCAGCAGTCCCGGGACAGCTAACTATGGCTACACCTTC.

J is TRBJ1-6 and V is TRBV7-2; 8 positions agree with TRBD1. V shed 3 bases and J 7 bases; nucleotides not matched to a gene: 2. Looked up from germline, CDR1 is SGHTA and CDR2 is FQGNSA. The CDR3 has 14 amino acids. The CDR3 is CASSFRDRNSPLHF. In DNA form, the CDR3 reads TGTGCCAGCAGCTTCCGGGACAGGAATTCACCCCTCCACTTT.

In nucleotides, the CDR3 is TGTGCCAGCAGTTACTCGGTGGAGGGGAAGGCAGCTTTCTTT. This encodes CASSYSVEGKAAFF. This chain connects TRBV6-2 or TRBV6-3 to TRBJ1-1, with a tentative D call TRBD1 (5 bases). Germline loops: CDR1 MNHEY, CDR2 SVGEGT. The CDR3 runs 14 residues. V lost 0 bases and J 10 bases, leaving 15 bases between the germline ends.

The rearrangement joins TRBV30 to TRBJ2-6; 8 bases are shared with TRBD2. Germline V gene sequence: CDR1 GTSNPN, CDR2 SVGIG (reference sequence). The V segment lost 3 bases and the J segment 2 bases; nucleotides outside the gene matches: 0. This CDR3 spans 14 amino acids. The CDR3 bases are TGTGCCTGGAGCGGGGGGGCTGGGGCCAACGTCCTGACTTTC. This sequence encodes CAWSGGAGANVLTF.

Here the CDR3 DNA reads TGTGCCAGCAGCTTAGGGTTTGGCAGGGGTGACACCGGGGAGCTGTTTTTT. Its translation: CASSLGFGRGDTGELFF. The V and J genes are TRBV7-6 and TRBJ2-2, with a possible D match to TRBD1 (6 bases). CDR3 length: 17 residues. Germline assignment: CDR1 SGHVS and CDR2 FNYEAQ. Trimming left V 1 base short and J 3 bases short, with 15 bases between.

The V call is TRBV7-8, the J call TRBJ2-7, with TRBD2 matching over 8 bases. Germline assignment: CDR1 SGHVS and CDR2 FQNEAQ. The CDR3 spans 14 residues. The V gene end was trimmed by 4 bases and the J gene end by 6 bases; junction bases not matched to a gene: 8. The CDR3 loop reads CASSYVSGGIEQYF. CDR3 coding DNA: TGTGCCAGCAGCTACGTATCGGGGGGGATCGAGCAGTACTTC.

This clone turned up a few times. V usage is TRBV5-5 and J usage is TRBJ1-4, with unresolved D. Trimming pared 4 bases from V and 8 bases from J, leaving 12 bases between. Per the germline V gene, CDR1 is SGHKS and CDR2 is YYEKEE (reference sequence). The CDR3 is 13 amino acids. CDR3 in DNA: TGTGCCAGCAGCCGGGCGGGTGACGAAAAACTGTTTTTT. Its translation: CASSRAGDEKLFF. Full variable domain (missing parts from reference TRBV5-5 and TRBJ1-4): DAGVTQSPTHLIKTRGQQVTLRCSPISGHKSVSWYQQVLGQGPQFIFQYYEKEERGRGNFPDRFSARQFPNYSSELNVNALLLGDSALYLCASSRAGDEKLFFGSGTQLSVL.